The next 22 T cell receptor beta chains were all read from a single sample in a study of T cells in Graves' hyperthyroidism and ophthalmopathy (dated by TCRdb to between 2018 and 2021). Libraries were prepared through multiplex PCR. TCRdb names Illumina HiSeq 2000 as the instrument used. The TCR beta CDR3 regions were amplified from RNA transcripts. The TCR CDR3 was subjected to a first round of RT-PCR using the HTBI primer set and the Qiagen OneStep RT-PCR kit. The raw public reads went through TCRdb reprocessing: fastp at Q25, MiXCR clone calling, in-frame beta chains kept. Each CDR3 protein appears once, grouped with its most common genes and DNA. The sample table shows hundreds of thousands of distinct CDR3 sequences, and about 20% are seen once. Jointly, the top ten make up around 62% of the sample. The sample taken for sequencing was blood. These receptors were taken from a man aged 30-40 years with Graves' ophthalmopathy.

This clonotype appeared many times. The chain employs TRBV12-3 or TRBV12-4 and TRBJ2-5, with 7 bases identical to TRBD1. The CDR3 totals 15 residues. J gave up 3 bases and V 3 bases, and 7 bases lay outside the gene matches. CDR3 sequence (DNA): TGTGCCAGCAGTTTGGGACAGCTAAAGGAAGAGACCCAGTACTTC. It codes for CASSLGQLKEETQYF.

The chain couples TRBV14 to TRBJ2-5, with 10 bases that match TRBD2. V lost 10 bases and J lost 13; bases outside the gene matches: 12. Germline V gene data show CDR1 as SGHDN and CDR2 as FVKESK. The CDR3 extends over 12 amino acids. CDR3: CATRGLAGDLYF. CDR3 bases: TGTGCCACCCGAGGGCTAGCGGGAGATCTGTACTTC.

J is TRBJ2-2 and V is TRBV9, with D uncertain. Per germline, CDR1 SGDLS and CDR2 YYNGEE. The CDR3 is made up of 12 amino acids. The ends were cut back, 5 bases at V and 7 bases at J, with 9 bases in the middle. The CDR3 nucleotides are TGTGCCAGCAGTGCTACCCTCGGGGAGCTGTTTTTT. It encodes CASSATLGELFF.

This clonotype was found a few times. The V call is TRBV20-1, the J call TRBJ2-5, with 10 bases aligning to TRBD1. V gave up 5 bases and J gave up 5 bases; unmatched junction bases: 5. The CDR3 sequence is 13 residues long. Per germline, CDR1 DFQATT and CDR2 SNEGSKA (reference sequence). DNA for the CDR3: TGCAGTGCTCAGGACAGGGGGGAGGAGACCCAGTACTTC. It specifies CSAQDRGEETQYF.

The chain carries TRBV7-4 and TRBJ2-1; 9 bases align to TRBD1. The CDR3 is 15 residues long. With 5 bases clipped from V and 4 bases from J, the junction kept 6 bases outside the gene matches. Germline V gene lookup returns CDR1 SGHVT and CDR2 SQSDAQ. CDR3 nucleotides: TGTGCCAGCAGCCCCCGACAGGGGGAATACAATGAGCAGTTCTTC. It yields the protein CASSPRQGEYNEQFF.

This clonotype was detected only a few times. The chain links TRBV20-1 to TRBJ2-2; either TRBD1 or TRBD2 may fit D (7 bases each). V lost 0 bases to trimming and J lost 5 bases, with 19 bases between them. The CDR3 has 17 amino acids. Germline CDR1 is DFQATT and CDR2 is SNEGSKA (reference sequence). The CDR3 is CSARDPAGGGDTGELFF. In nucleotides, the CDR3 is TGCAGTGCTAGAGATCCGGCAGGGGGGGGGGATACCGGGGAGCTGTTTTTT.

A note on this clonotype: A much larger clone is a single base away; this may be a read error. The CDR3 carries no conserved terminal phenylalanine or tryptophan, so it likely arises from a read error. This chain joins TRBV28 and TRBJ2-4; D call uncertain. V lost 6 bases to trimming and J lost 10 bases, with 7 bases between them. The CDR3 contains 10 residues. Germline V gene lookup returns CDR1 MDHEN and CDR2 SYDVKM. This CDR3 is CASSSTIQYS. CDR3 DNA sequence: TGTGCCAGCAGCAGCACTATTCAGTACTCC.

This chain links TRBV11-3 with TRBJ2-5; perhaps TRBD1 as D (5 bases). The CDR3 is 15 residues long. V lost 0 bases, J lost 7 bases, and 15 bases lay in between. Germline V gene sequence: CDR1 SGHNT, CDR2 YENEEA. CDR3 loop: CASSLDQSRVGTQYF. CDR3 DNA sequence: TGTGCCAGCAGCTTAGATCAAAGCAGGGTGGGGACCCAGTACTTC.

V and J are TRBV7-2 and TRBJ1-4, with TRBD1 identical over 7 bases. The ends lost 3 bases at V and 2 bases at J; junction bases unmatched: 6. This CDR3 comprises 16 residues. CDR1 is SGHTA and CDR2 is FQGNSA in the germline V gene. This chain's CDR3 is CASSLRQGMTNEKLFF. For the CDR3, the DNA is TGTGCCAGCAGCTTGCGACAGGGCATGACTAATGAAAAACTGTTTTTT.

The chain joins TRBV28 to TRBJ2-7; the match to TRBD2 covers 7 bases. Germline trimming cut 6 bases from V and 3 bases from J; bases unmatched to any gene: 11. Per germline, CDR1 MDHEN and CDR2 SYDVKM. The CDR3 is 15 residues long. The CDR3 sequence is CASRSSGVDGYEQYF. In DNA form, the CDR3 reads TGTGCCAGCAGATCGAGCGGGGTGGACGGCTACGAGCAGTACTTC.

This chain links TRBV20-1 with TRBJ2-4, with TRBD2 identical over 9 bases. Germline V gives CDR1 DFQATT, CDR2 SNEGSKA (reference sequence). The CDR3 sequence is 13 residues long. V shed 4 bases, J shed 6 bases, and the junction held 4 bases outside the gene matches. CDR3 protein: CSAIAGESNIQYF. As DNA, the CDR3 is TGCAGTGCTATAGCGGGAGAATCAAACATTCAGTACTTC.

This chain links TRBV11-1 with TRBJ1-1; no reliable D call. The CDR3 has 14 residues. Trimming removed 3 bases at V and 6 bases at J, with 14 bases between. Germline-derived CDR1 and CDR2 are SGHAT and FQDESV (reference sequence). CDR3 sequence: CASSLGWRDAEAFF. CDR3 in DNA: TGTGCCAGCAGCTTGGGCTGGCGGGATGCTGAAGCTTTCTTT. The variable domain in full, with the rest retrieved from reference TRBV11-1 and TRBJ1-1, is EAEVAQSPRYKITEKSQAVAFWCDPISGHATLYWYRQILGQGPELLVQFQDESVVDDSQLPKDRFSAERLKGVDSTLKIQPAELGDSAMYLCASSLGWRDAEAFFGQGTRLTVV.

This clonotype was observed at least ten times. The chain employs TRBV7-9 and TRBJ2-7, with a weak D call TRBD1 (6 bases). V gave up 0 bases and J gave up 6 bases, with 15 bases separating them. In germline, CDR1 is SEHNR, CDR2 FQNEAQ (reference sequence). CDR3 length: 15 amino acids. The CDR3 DNA reads TGTGCCAGCAGCTTAGCCGAGACGGACAGTGGCGAGCAGTACTTC. Protein: CASSLAETDSGEQYF.

The V gene is TRBV12-3 or TRBV12-4, the J gene TRBJ2-7; 8 nucleotides agree with TRBD1. Trimming at V came to 7 bases and at J to 6 bases, leaving 14 bases not matched to a gene. This CDR3 comprises 15 residues. Here the CDR3 reads CASTPLPQGAGEQYF. The CDR3 DNA reads as TGTGCCAGCACCCCCCTCCCCCAGGGGGCAGGCGAGCAGTACTTC.

V usage is TRBV24-1 and J usage is TRBJ2-1; TRBD1 matches at 9 bases. V was pared by 10 bases and J by 7 bases, with 7 bases of the junction left unmatched. There are 13 residues in the CDR3. Germline loops: CDR1 KGHDR, CDR2 SFDVKD. The CDR3 is CATEQGAFNEQFF. CDR3 in DNA: TGTGCCACGGAACAGGGGGCTTTTAATGAGCAGTTCTTC.

This chain uses TRBV18 with TRBJ2-7; D may correspond to TRBD1 or TRBD2 (5 bases each). CDR3 size: 12 residues. Trimming removed 6 bases from V and 7 bases from J, with 13 bases in between. Germline CDR1 KGHSH, CDR2 LQKENI. The CDR3 loop is CASSPGQREQYF. CDR3 nucleotide sequence: TGTGCCAGCTCCCCAGGGCAGCGGGAGCAGTACTTC.

This clonotype was observed many times. The CDR3 DNA reads as TGTGCCAGCAGCCGAACCGGATCTGGAAACACCATATATTTT. It encodes CASSRTGSGNTIYF. The chain carries TRBV2 and TRBJ1-3, with D unclear. With 6 bases removed from V and 1 base from J, the gap between germline ends came to 10 bases. The CDR3 extends over 14 amino acids. Germline V lookup: CDR1 SNHLY, CDR2 FYNNEI.

There are many counts of this clonotype. The rearrangement links TRBV11-2 to TRBJ2-7, with 13 nucleotides matching TRBD2. The CDR3 has 16 residues. V lost 1 base to trimming and J lost 3 bases; unmatched junction nucleotides: 3. Germline V CDR1 and CDR2: SGHAT, FQNNGV. The CDR3 protein is CASSLAGLAGDYEQYF. The CDR3 DNA follows: TGTGCCAGCAGCTTAGCTGGACTAGCGGGAGACTACGAGCAGTACTTC.

The rearrangement links TRBV19 to TRBJ2-7, with D perhaps assigned TRBD1 or TRBD2 (5 bases each). Germline CDR1 reads LNHDA; CDR2 reads SQIVND (reference sequence). The CDR3 consists of 16 residues. V was trimmed by 3 bases and J by 3 bases, leaving 18 bases between them. CDR3 DNA: TGTGCCAGTAGTATGGGCCGGGACCCGAAGGGCTACGAGCAGTACTTC. It encodes CASSMGRDPKGYEQYF. Together with reference TRBV19 and TRBJ2-7, the CDR3 gives the full variable domain: DGGITQSPKYLFRKEGQNVTLSCEQNLNHDAMYWYRQDPGQGLRLIYYSQIVNDFQKGDIAEGYSVSREKKESFPLTVTSAQKNPTAFYLCASSMGRDPKGYEQYFGPGTRLTVT.

The table lists this clonotype with a few counts. This chain's CDR3 is CSVRTGGRREQYF. CDR3 in DNA: TGCAGCGTTAGGACAGGGGGGCGCCGGGAGCAGTACTTC. The chain is built from TRBV29-1 and TRBJ2-7, with TRBD1 matching 10 bases. The V gene end was trimmed by 5 bases and the J gene end by 7 bases; junction bases not matched to a gene: 8. The CDR3 is 13 amino acids. From germline, CDR1 is SQVTM and CDR2 ANQGSEA.

The chain is built from TRBV20-1 and TRBJ1-1, with D tentatively TRBD1 (6 bases). The CDR3 totals 14 residues. With 4 bases removed from V and 2 bases from J, the gap between germline ends came to 14 bases. Germline V CDR1 and CDR2: DFQATT, SNEGSKA (reference sequence). CDR3 sequence: CSATPTGYNTEAFF. The CDR3 region has the DNA TGCAGTGCTACCCCGACAGGCTATAACACTGAAGCTTTCTTT.

The chain couples TRBV7-2 to TRBJ1-2; no definite D call. The germline V and J ends were trimmed by 3 bases and 7 bases, with 12 bases remaining between them. Germline V gene lookup returns CDR1 SGHTA and CDR2 FQGNSA. CDR3 length: 13 residues. The CDR3 region is CASSFSTGLGYTF. The DNA of the CDR3 is TGTGCCAGCAGCTTTTCAACGGGTCTTGGCTACACCTTC. The whole variable domain, remainder taken from reference TRBV7-2 and TRBJ1-2, is GAGVSQSPSNKVTEKGKDVELRCDPISGHTALYWYRQSLGQGLEFLIYFQGNSAPDKSGLPSDRFSAERTGGSVSTLTIQRTQQEDSAVYLCASSFSTGLGYTFGSGTRLTVV.